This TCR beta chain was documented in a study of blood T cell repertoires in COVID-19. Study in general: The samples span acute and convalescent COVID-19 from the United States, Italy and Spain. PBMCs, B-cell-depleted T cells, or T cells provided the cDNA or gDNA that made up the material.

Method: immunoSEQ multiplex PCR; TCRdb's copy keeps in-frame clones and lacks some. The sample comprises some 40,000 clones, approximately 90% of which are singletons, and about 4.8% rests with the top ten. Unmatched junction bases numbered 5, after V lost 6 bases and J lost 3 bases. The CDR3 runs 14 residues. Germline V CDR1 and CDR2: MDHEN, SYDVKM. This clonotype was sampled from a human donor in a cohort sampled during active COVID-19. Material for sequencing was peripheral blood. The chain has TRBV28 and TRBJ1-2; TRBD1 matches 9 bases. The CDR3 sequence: CASRFTGGDYGYTF. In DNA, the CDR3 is TGTGCCAGCAGGTTTACAGGGGGCGACTATGGCTACACCTTC.